This record covers a single T cell receptor (beta chain). Its antigen is unidentified. This entry belongs to a study of cytomegalovirus exposure and HLA in healthy donors. Despite likely unrecorded immune exposures, the donors were nominally healthy at the time of sampling. Study results and limitations: It was assumed in the presence/absence analyses that sequencing depth was roughly uniform across donors. Association of 16,951 TCR beta sequences with HLA alleles was found at 0.05 false discovery rate in a later analysis. The sole available immune exposure information was CMV serostatus.

Germline lookup yields CDR1 SGHRS and CDR2 YFSETQ. V was trimmed by 0 bases and J by 2 bases, leaving 7 bases between them. The CDR3 runs 14 residues. 13 Jbeta primers and 60 Vbeta primers were used for the PCR. Repertoires were generated with immunoSEQ multiplex PCR, while TCRdb's copy carries only in-frame clones and drops some. The sample lists about 240,000 clones; approximately 80% were seen once. Sequenced: PBMCs. V is TRBV5-1 and J is TRBJ2-3; D gene ambiguous. The receptor was isolated from a woman aged 60-75 years in good health and CMV-seropositive. This CDR3 is CASSLAVITDTQYF. The CDR3 DNA sequence: TGCGCCAGCAGCTTGGCAGTGATCACAGATACGCAGTATTTT.